This T cell receptor beta chain was found in a study of cytomegalovirus exposure and HLA in healthy donors. For this clone: Its target is unknown.

Study-level findings and limits: Earlier analysis yielded a pattern in which most TCR beta V segments were productive about 87% or about 30% of the time. CMV serostatus stood as the only immune exposure information on hand.

In the PCR, 60 Vbeta and 13 Jbeta primers were used. Method: immunoSEQ multiplex PCR; TCRdb's copy keeps in-frame clones and lacks some. The profile covers fewer than 200,000 clones, with 76% appearing a single time and less than 1% taken by the ten largest. Unmatched junction bases numbered 8, after V lost 5 bases and J lost 2 bases. Germline assignment: CDR1 SGHAT and CDR2 FQNNGV. This CDR3 region has 15 residues. The gene calls are TRBV11-2 and TRBJ2-7; 8 positions match TRBD1. The sequence came from a female donor in good health and CMV-seronegative. Sequenced: PBMCs. Written as DNA, the CDR3 is TGTGCCAGCAGCCCACAGACGGACAGGGCCTACGAGCAGTACTTC. Translation gives CASSPQTDRAYEQYF.